The present T cell receptor (beta chain) was sequenced within a study of OX40 agonist ivuxolimab in advanced cancers. Turning to the study itself: Dosing consisted of intravenous ivuxolimab at 0.01 to 10 mg/kg every 2 weeks.

Points from the study as a whole: Among T cells, CD8+ cells averaged more expanded clones than CD4+ cells.

Sequencing was performed with immunoSEQ multiplex PCR; in TCRdb, only in-frame clones are kept and a portion is missing. The sample consists of 11,000 to 15,000 clones, about 76% of them appearing once. Comment on this clone: Its cognate antigen is unknown.

This CDR3 has 14 amino acids. Looked up from germline, CDR1 is SGHDT and CDR2 is YYEEEE. Trimming pared 0 bases from V and 4 bases from J, leaving 10 bases between. This receptor was identified in an adult with an advanced solid tumor such as melanoma, head and neck, liver or kidney cancer. This chain connects TRBV5-6 to TRBJ1-2, with D perhaps TRBD1 (6 bases). Sequenced material: CD4+ or CD8+ T cells sorted from blood, taken in a trial of the OX40 agonist ivuxolimab. CDR3 sequence (DNA): TGTGCCAGCAGCTTGGACAGGGTAGGCTATGGCTACACCTTC. It yields the protein CASSLDRVGYGYTF. The complete variable domain, with remaining parts taken from reference TRBV5-6 and TRBJ1-2, reads DAGVTQSPTHLIKTRGQQVTLRCSPKSGHDTVSWYQQALGQGPQFIFQYYEEEERQRGNFPDRFSGHQFPNYSSELNVNALLLGDSALYLCASSLDRVGYGYTFGSGTRLTVV.